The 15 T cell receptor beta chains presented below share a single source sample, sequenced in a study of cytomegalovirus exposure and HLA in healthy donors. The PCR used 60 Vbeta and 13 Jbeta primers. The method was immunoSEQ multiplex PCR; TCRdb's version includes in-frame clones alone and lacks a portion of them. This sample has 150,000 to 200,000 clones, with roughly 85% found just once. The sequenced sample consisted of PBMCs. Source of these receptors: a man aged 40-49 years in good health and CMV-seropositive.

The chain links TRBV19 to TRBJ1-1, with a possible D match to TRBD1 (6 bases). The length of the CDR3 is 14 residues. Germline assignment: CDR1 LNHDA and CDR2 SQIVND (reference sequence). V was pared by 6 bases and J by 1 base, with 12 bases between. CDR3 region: CASRKQGTNTEAFF. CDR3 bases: TGTGCCAGTAGAAAACAGGGAACGAACACTGAAGCTTTCTTT.

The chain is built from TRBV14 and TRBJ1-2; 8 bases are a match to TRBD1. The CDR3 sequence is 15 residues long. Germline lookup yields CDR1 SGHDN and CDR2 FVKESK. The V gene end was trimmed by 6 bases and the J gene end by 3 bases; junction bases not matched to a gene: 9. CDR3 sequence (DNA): TGTGCCAGCAGAGAGTCGGGGACAGGATACTATGGCTACACCTTC. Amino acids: CASRESGTGYYGYTF.

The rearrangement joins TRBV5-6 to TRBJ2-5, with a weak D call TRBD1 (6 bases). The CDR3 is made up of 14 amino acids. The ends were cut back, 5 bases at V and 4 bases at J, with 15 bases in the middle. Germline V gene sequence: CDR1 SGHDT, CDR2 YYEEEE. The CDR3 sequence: CASREQGKGETQYF. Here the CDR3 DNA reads TGTGCCAGCAGAGAACAGGGAAAGGGAGAGACCCAGTACTTC. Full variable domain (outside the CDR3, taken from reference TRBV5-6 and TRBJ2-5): DAGVTQSPTHLIKTRGQQVTLRCSPKSGHDTVSWYQQALGQGPQFIFQYYEEEERQRGNFPDRFSGHQFPNYSSELNVNALLLGDSALYLCASREQGKGETQYFGPGTRLLVL.

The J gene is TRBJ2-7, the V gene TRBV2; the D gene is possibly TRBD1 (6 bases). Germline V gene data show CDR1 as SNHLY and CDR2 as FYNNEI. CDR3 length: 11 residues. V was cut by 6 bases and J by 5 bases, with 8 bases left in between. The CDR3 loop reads CASRGADEQYF. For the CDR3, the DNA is TGTGCCAGCAGGGGGGCCGACGAGCAGTACTTC.

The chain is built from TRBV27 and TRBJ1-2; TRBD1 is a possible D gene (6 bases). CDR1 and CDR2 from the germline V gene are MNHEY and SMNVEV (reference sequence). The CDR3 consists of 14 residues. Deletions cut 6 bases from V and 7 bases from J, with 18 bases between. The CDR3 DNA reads TGTGCCAGCAGATTCCGGACAGAACTATTTGGCTACACCTTC. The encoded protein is CASRFRTELFGYTF.

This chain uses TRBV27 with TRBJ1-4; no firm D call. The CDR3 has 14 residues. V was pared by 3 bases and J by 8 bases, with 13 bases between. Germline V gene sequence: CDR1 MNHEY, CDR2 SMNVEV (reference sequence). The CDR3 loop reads CASSFWSSGEKLFF. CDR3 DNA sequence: TGTGCCAGCAGTTTCTGGTCCAGCGGCGAAAAACTGTTTTTT.

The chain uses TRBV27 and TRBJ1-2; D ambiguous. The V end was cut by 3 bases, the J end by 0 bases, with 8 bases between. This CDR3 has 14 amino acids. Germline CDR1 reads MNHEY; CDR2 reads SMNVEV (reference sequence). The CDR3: CASSFRGANYGYTF. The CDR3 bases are TGTGCCAGCAGTTTCCGGGGAGCTAACTATGGCTACACCTTC.

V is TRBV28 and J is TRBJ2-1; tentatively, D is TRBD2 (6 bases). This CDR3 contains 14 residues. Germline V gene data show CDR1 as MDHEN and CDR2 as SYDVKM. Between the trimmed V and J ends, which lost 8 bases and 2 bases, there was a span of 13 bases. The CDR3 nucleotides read TGTGCCAGCGGGGAGGCAGAACCCTACAATGAGCAGTTCTTC. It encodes CASGEAEPYNEQFF.

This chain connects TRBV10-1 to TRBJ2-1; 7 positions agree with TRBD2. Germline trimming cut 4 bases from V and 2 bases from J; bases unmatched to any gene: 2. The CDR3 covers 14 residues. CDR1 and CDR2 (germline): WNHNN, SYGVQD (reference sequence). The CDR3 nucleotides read TGCGCCAGCAGTGTCGCGGGGGCCTACAATGAGCAGTTCTTC. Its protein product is CASSVAGAYNEQFF.

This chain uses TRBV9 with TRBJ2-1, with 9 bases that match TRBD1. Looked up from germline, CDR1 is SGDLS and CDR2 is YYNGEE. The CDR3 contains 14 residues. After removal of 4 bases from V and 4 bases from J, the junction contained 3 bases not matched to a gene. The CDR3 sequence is CASSTGQGYNEQFF. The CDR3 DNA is TGTGCCAGCAGCACCGGACAGGGGTACAATGAGCAGTTCTTC.

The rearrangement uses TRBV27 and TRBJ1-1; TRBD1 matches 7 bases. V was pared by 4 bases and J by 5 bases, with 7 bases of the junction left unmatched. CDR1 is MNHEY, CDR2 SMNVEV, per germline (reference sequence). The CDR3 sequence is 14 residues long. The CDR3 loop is CASSWAGGRTEAFF. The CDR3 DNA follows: TGTGCCAGCAGTTGGGCAGGGGGGAGGACTGAAGCTTTCTTT.

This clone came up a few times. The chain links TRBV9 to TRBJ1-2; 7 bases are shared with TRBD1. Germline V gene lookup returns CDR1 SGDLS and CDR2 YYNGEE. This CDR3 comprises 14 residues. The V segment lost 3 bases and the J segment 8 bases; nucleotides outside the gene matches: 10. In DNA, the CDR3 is TGTGCCAGCAGCGCGGACAGGAGTACTACGGGCTACACCTTC. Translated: CASSADRSTTGYTF.

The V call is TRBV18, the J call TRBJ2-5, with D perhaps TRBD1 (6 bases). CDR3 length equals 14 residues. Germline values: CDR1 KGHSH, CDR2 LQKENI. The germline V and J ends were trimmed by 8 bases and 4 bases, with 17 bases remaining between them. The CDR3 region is CASTSSRGGETQYF. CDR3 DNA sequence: TGTGCCAGCACATCGTCACGAGGGGGAGAGACCCAGTACTTC.

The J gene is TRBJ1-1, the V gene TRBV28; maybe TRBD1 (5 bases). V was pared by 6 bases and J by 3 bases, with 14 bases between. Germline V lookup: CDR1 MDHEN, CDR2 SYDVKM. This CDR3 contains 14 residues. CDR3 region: CASRAPTDHTEAFF. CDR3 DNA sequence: TGTGCCAGCAGAGCTCCGACAGATCACACTGAAGCTTTCTTT.

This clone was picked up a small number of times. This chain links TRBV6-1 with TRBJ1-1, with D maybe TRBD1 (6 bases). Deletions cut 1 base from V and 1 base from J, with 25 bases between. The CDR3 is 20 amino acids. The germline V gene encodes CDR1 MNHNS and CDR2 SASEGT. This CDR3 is CASSEGRGGAWSKQNTEAFF. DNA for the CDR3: TGTGCCAGCAGTGAAGGTAGGGGGGGGGCGTGGAGTAAGCAGAACACTGAAGCTTTCTTT.